This is a list of T cell receptor beta chains from one sample in a study of Ad26.COV2.S vaccination and SARS-CoV-2 variants. Produced via immunoSEQ multiplex PCR; TCRdb's table is partial and in-frame only. There are some 520,000 clones in the sample; roughly 87% occur only once, and 9.5% to 15% lies in the top ten. The sample consisted of peripheral blood, taken in a trial of Ad26.COV2.S vaccine versus placebo. These receptors all come from a person aged 18-60 years who received the Ad26.COV2.S COVID-19 vaccine or a placebo. CDR3s include the opening cysteine and the closing phenylalanine or tryptophan. A D gene is named only where the DNA matches it firmly. Not all rows give a size; the values are once, few, many and, for expanded clones, a class.

D,size,V,J,CDR3,DNA
TRBD2,once,TRBV5-1,TRBJ2-5,CASRPGLFGETQYF,TGCGCCAGCCGACCGGGACTATTCGGAGAGACCCAGTACTTC
TRBD2,once,TRBV5-1,TRBJ2-7,CASTQGSAGGSYEQYF,TGCGCCAGCACCCAGGGGTCGGCGGGAGGGTCCTACGAGCAGTACTTC
NA,NA,TRBV28,TRBJ1-1,CASSSMTIYAEAFF,TGTGCCAGCAGTTCCATGACAATCTACGCTGAAGCTTTCTTT
TRBD2,NA,TRBV4-3,TRBJ2-5,CASSQGPGLAKETQYF,TGCGCCAGCAGCCAAGGGCCGGGACTAGCGAAAGAGACCCAGTACTTC
NA,NA,TRBV5-4,TRBJ1-2,CASSKDGGNYGYTF,TGTGCCAGCAGCAAGGACGGCGGGAACTATGGCTACACCTTC
TRBD1,NA,TRBV28,TRBJ2-2,CASGGQGWTGELFF,TGTGCCAGCGGTGGACAGGGATGGACCGGGGAGCTGTTTTTT
NA,few,TRBV25-1,TRBJ1-6,CASSRIESPLHF,TGTGCCAGCAGTCGAATAGAATCACCCCTCCACTTT
NA,NA,TRBV6-2/TRBV6-3,TRBJ2-1,CASSYDRHRQFF,TGTGCCAGCAGTTACGACAGGCACCGGCAGTTCTTC
NA,NA,TRBV27,TRBJ2-5,CASGPEETQYF,TGTGCCAGCGGTCCTGAAGAGACCCAGTACTTC
NA,NA,TRBV28,TRBJ2-7,CASSFGGIVRVDSYEQYF,TGTGCCAGCAGTTTCGGGGGTATAGTCAGGGTCGATTCCTACGAGCAGTACTTC
NA,NA,TRBV5-4,TRBJ1-1,CASSLERGNPEAEAFF,TGTGCCAGCAGCTTGGAGCGAGGGAACCCAGAAGCAGAAGCTTTCTTT
NA,NA,TRBV7-2,TRBJ1-1,CASSSRTAFF,TGTGCCAGCAGCTCTCGGACAGCTTTCTTT
TRBD2,NA,TRBV3-1/TRBV3-2,TRBJ2-7,CASSQGGTSGRGEQYF,TGTGCCAGCAGCCAAGGTGGGACTAGCGGGAGAGGGGAGCAGTACTTC
NA,NA,TRBV7-2,TRBJ2-3,CASSLLTSTDTQYF,TGTGCCAGCAGCTTATTGACTAGCACAGATACGCAGTATTTT
TRBD2,NA,TRBV4-3,TRBJ2-7,CASSQVRASGSRRRSYEQYF,TGCGCCAGCAGCCAAGTGAGGGCTAGCGGGAGCCGGAGACGGTCCTACGAGCAGTACTTC
NA,NA,TRBV27,TRBJ2-7,CASSPPGPHPQYF,TGTGCCAGCAGTCCTCCGGGCCCTCATCCGCAGTACTTC
NA,NA,TRBV6-5,TRBJ1-4,CASNPRGGTWLFF,TGTGCCAGCAACCCTAGGGGGGGGACGTGGTTGTTTTTT
TRBD2,NA,TRBV30,TRBJ2-1,CAWRNWGGVVGNEQFF,TGTGCCTGGAGAAACTGGGGGGGAGTCGTCGGCAATGAGCAGTTCTTC
NA,NA,TRBV2,TRBJ2-7,CASNPDGPAYEQYF,TGTGCCAGCAACCCGGACGGCCCGGCCTACGAGCAGTACTTC
NA,NA,TRBV25-1,TRBJ2-3,CASSEPRGGTDTQYF,TGTGCCAGCAGTGAACCGCGGGGTGGCACAGATACGCAGTATTTT
NA,NA,TRBV6-2/TRBV6-3,TRBJ2-2,CASSQDGNTGELFF,TGTGCCAGCAGCCAAGATGGGAACACCGGGGAGCTGTTTTTT
TRBD1,NA,TRBV7-2,TRBJ2-4,CASRTTGAKNIQYF,TGTGCCAGCAGGACTACAGGGGCTAAAAACATTCAGTACTTC
TRBD2,few,TRBV29-1,TRBJ2-7,CSVGTSGTEQYF,TGCAGCGTTGGGACTAGCGGGACCGAGCAGTACTTC
TRBD1,NA,TRBV7-8,TRBJ1-5,CASSLDRGGNQPQHF,TGTGCCAGCAGCTTAGACAGGGGGGGCAATCAGCCCCAGCATTTT
TRBD2,NA,TRBV5-1,TRBJ2-3,CASSSRPSGGEAPDTQYF,TGCGCCAGCAGCTCGCGGCCTAGCGGGGGGGAAGCACCAGATACGCAGTATTTT
TRBD2,NA,TRBV15,TRBJ2-5,CATASSGRVEETQYF,TGTGCCACCGCATCTAGCGGGAGGGTTGAAGAGACCCAGTACTTC
NA,once,TRBV28,TRBJ2-2,CASKKPGLRGYTGELFF,TGTGCCAGCAAAAAACCTGGACTCCGCGGGTACACCGGGGAGCTGTTTTTT
TRBD1,NA,TRBV5-1,TRBJ2-1,CASRPGTGEVYEQFF,TGCGCCAGCCGACCCGGGACAGGGGAGGTTTATGAGCAGTTCTTC
NA,NA,TRBV3-1/TRBV3-2,TRBJ1-1,CASSRKVTYTEAFF,TGTGCCAGCAGCCGCAAGGTCACCTACACTGAAGCTTTCTTT
TRBD1,NA,TRBV5-6,TRBJ1-5,CASRLQGGNQPQHF,TGTGCCAGCAGGTTACAGGGGGGAAATCAGCCCCAGCATTTT
NA,NA,TRBV6-2/TRBV6-3,TRBJ2-7,CASSRASTYEQYF,TGTGCCAGCAGCCGGGCCTCAACCTACGAGCAGTACTTC
NA,NA,TRBV24-1,TRBJ2-3,CATSESPASTDTQYF,TGTGCCACCAGTGAATCACCGGCGAGCACAGATACGCAGTATTTT
TRBD1,NA,TRBV19,TRBJ1-4,CASSATGSNEKLFF,TGTGCCAGTAGTGCGACAGGGAGTAATGAAAAACTGTTTTTT
TRBD1,NA,TRBV6-5,TRBJ2-3,CASSPGTGGINPQYF,TGTGCCAGTTCACCCGGGACAGGGGGGATAAATCCGCAGTATTTT
TRBD2,NA,TRBV7-9,TRBJ2-3,CASSLEAGFAHTDTQYF,TGTGCCAGCAGCTTAGAAGCGGGATTCGCGCACACAGATACGCAGTATTTT
NA,few,TRBV3-1/TRBV3-2,TRBJ1-1,CASSQDWSTEAFF,TGTGCCAGCAGCCAAGATTGGTCCACTGAAGCTTTCTTT
NA,NA,TRBV27,TRBJ1-6,CASRTEWAPLHF,TGTGCCAGCAGGACCGAATGGGCACCCCTCCACTTT
NA,NA,TRBV21-1,TRBJ2-5,CASSKGTGGEETQYF,TGTGCCAGCAGCAAAGGGACAGGGGGCGAGGAGACCCAGTACTTC
NA,NA,TRBV6-6,TRBJ1-3,CASSLRVSGNTIYF,TGTGCCAGCAGCTTAAGGGTCTCTGGAAACACCATATATTTT
NA,few,TRBV29-1,TRBJ1-6,CSVLVEPGSPLHF,TGCAGCGTTCTGGTGGAACCCGGTTCACCCCTCCACTTT
NA,few,TRBV11-2,TRBJ2-2,CASRPLRLANTGELFF,TGTGCCAGCAGGCCCCTCCGTCTCGCGAACACCGGGGAGCTGTTTTTT
NA,NA,TRBV6-1,TRBJ2-7,CASSEWLGSTLNDLPQYF,TGTGCCAGCAGTGAATGGCTGGGGAGTACCCTCAATGACTTGCCGCAGTACTTC
TRBD2,once,TRBV3-1/TRBV3-2,TRBJ2-7,CASSQDQTSGLLSYEQYF,TGTGCCAGCAGCCAAGATCAAACTAGCGGACTACTTTCCTACGAGCAGTACTTC
NA,NA,TRBV9,TRBJ1-3,CASSVGTLSSGNTIYF,TGTGCCAGCAGCGTCGGGACTTTGAGCTCTGGAAACACCATATATTTT
NA,NA,TRBV9,TRBJ1-3,CASSPRGGNTIYF,TGTGCCAGCAGCCCGAGAGGAGGAAACACCATATATTTT
NA,NA,TRBV29-1,TRBJ1-2,CSVSGNYGYTF,TGCAGCGTTTCCGGTAACTATGGCTACACCTTC
TRBD2,NA,TRBV4-2,TRBJ2-4,CASSQVGTSGRANIQYF,TGTGCCAGCAGCCAAGTGGGGACTAGCGGGAGGGCCAACATTCAGTACTTC
NA,NA,TRBV7-9,TRBJ2-3,CASSTGAGDTQYF,TGTGCCAGCAGCACCGGGGCGGGTGATACGCAGTATTTT
NA,NA,TRBV11-2,TRBJ1-5,CASSRGGRTQHF,TGTGCCAGCAGCCGGGGGGGACGCACCCAGCATTTT
NA,once,TRBV7-3,TRBJ2-5,CASSLTGSPVETQYF,TGTGCCAGCAGCTTAACGGGCAGTCCTGTGGAGACCCAGTACTTC
NA,NA,TRBV12-3/TRBV12-4,TRBJ1-5,CASSLVRDQPQHF,TGTGCCAGCAGTTTAGTTAGGGATCAGCCCCAGCATTTT
NA,NA,TRBV29-1,TRBJ1-2,CSAIVGGGRGGYTF,TGCAGCGCCATCGTAGGGGGGGGCAGAGGTGGCTACACCTTC
TRBD1,NA,TRBV28,TRBJ1-1,CASSFVGGNGEAFF,TGTGCCAGCAGTTTCGTAGGGGGCAACGGTGAAGCTTTCTTT
TRBD2,NA,TRBV7-2,TRBJ2-7,CASSLDPIGAGGDYEQYF,TGTGCCAGCAGCTTAGACCCTATAGGAGCGGGAGGCGACTACGAGCAGTACTTC
NA,NA,TRBV12-3/TRBV12-4,TRBJ1-1,CASSLRGTEAFF,TGTGCCAGCAGCCTTAGAGGGACTGAAGCTTTCTTT
TRBD1,NA,TRBV20-1,TRBJ1-4,CSADGGGGLFF,TGCAGTGCTGACGGAGGGGGCGGCTTGTTTTTT
TRBD2,NA,TRBV27,TRBJ2-7,CASSLSWTSGRAHRHEQYF,TGTGCCAGCAGTTTATCTTGGACTAGCGGGAGGGCCCACCGCCACGAGCAGTACTTC